This T cell receptor beta chain originates from a study of T cell repertoires in cytomegalovirus infection. Overall study: An indication of both CMV infection and matching HLA type came from public TCR beta signatures.

For this clonotype: Its target is not known.

TCRdb itself ran the reads through MiXCR, one entry per CDR3 protein. The sample lists 150,000 or so distinct CDR3 sequences; over 15% were seen once. There are 16 residues in the CDR3. Trimming removed 0 bases at V and 2 bases at J, with 11 bases between. Germline CDR1 and CDR2: LNHNV and YYDKDF (reference sequence). Broader study findings: Based on cumulative public TCR beta family frequency, carriers of CMV plus the relevant HLA were identified. HLA-C-restricted CMV-specific TCR beta clonotypes prevailed in the ex vivo response.

This TCR was recovered from a human donor in good health (CMV status not recorded). Some clones in this sample may be carry-over from other donors' samples. Sequenced material: CD8+ T cells from PBMCs. This chain uses TRBV15 with TRBJ2-1, with D possibly TRBD2 on 6 matching bases. The chain's CDR3 is CATSRDFGGTYNEQFF. CDR3 coding DNA: TGTGCCACCAGCAGAGATTTCGGCGGGACCTACAATGAGCAGTTCTTC.